Reported below is one T cell receptor beta chain. This table comes from immunoSEQ multiplex PCR, and its TCRdb copy is limited to in-frame clones, with some not included. Of 260,000 or so clones in the sample, 90% are singletons; the top ten hold approximately 3.1%. The validation cohort, a group of 120 or so subjects, included the donors and was separate from the roughly 720-subject first cohort. The data stem from a study of cytomegalovirus exposure and HLA in healthy donors. CDR1 KGHSH and CDR2 LQKENI come from the germline V gene. The V gene end was trimmed by 1 base and the J gene end by 9 bases; junction bases not matched to a gene: 7. The CDR3 totals 15 residues.

The source is a woman aged 25 to 39 in good health and CMV-seronegative. The chain is built from TRBV18 and TRBJ2-1; the match to TRBD2 covers 9 bases. The specimen was PBMCs. The CDR3 coding sequence is TGTGCCAGCTCACCACGCGGGAGGGCCCTTGGTGAGCAGTTCTTC. This encodes CASSPRGRALGEQFF.